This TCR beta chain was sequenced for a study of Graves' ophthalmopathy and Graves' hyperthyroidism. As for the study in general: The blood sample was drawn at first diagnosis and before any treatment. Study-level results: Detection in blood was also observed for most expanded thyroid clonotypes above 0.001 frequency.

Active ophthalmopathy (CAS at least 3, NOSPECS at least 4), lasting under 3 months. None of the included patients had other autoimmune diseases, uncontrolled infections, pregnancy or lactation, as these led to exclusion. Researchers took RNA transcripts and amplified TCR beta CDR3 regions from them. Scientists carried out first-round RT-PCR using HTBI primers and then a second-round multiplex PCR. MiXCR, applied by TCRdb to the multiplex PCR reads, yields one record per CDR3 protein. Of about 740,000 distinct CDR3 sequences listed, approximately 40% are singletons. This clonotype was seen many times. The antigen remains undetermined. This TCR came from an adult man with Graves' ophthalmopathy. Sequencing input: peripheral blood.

This CDR3 reads CASSAIPGQPEAFF. CDR3 coding DNA: TGTGCCAGTAGTGCAATCCCGGGACAGCCTGAAGCTTTCTTT. The chain couples TRBV19 to TRBJ1-1; 7 bases map to TRBD1. J gave up 6 bases and V 5 bases, and 9 bases lay outside the gene matches. Germline V gives CDR1 LNHDA, CDR2 SQIVND (reference sequence). The CDR3 spans 14 residues.